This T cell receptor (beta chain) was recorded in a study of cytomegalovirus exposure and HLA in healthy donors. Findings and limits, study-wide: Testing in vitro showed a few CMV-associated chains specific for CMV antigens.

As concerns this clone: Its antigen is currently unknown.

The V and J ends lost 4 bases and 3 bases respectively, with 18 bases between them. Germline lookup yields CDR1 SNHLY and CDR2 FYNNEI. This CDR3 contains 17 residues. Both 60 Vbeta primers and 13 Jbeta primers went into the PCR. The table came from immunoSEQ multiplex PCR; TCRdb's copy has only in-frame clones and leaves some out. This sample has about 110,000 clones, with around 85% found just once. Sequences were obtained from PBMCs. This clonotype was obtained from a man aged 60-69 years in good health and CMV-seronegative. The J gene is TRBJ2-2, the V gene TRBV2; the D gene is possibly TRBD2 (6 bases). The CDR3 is CASSGEPRGEDTGELFF. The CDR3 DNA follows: TGTGCCAGCAGTGGGGAGCCCCGTGGGGAGGACACCGGGGAGCTGTTTTTT. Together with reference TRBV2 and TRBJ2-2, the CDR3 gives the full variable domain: EPEVTQTPSHQVTQMGQEVILRCVPISNHLYFYWYRQILGQKVEFLVSFYNNEISEKSEIFDDQFSVERPDGSNFTLKIRSTKLEDSAMYFCASSGEPRGEDTGELFFGEGSRLTVL.